Listed below are T cell receptor beta chains from one sample, sequenced in a study of HIV-infected patients and healthy controls. A single record per CDR3 protein comes from TCRdb applying MiXCR to the 5' RACE reads. The sample consists of some 20,000 distinct CDR3 sequences, around 8.2% of them appearing once. The sequenced sample was blood. These receptors were taken from an adult in good health. Each CDR3 is given with its conserved first and last residue. A D gene is named only where the DNA matches it firmly. Expanded clones are given a class, and other clones once, few, many or no size at all.

d_call: .
v_call: TRBV27
j_call: TRBJ2-7
clone_size: many
cdr3_nt: TGTGCCAGCAGTTTATGGAGGGGGGCCCCGCAGTACTTC
cdr3_aa: CASSLWRGAPQYF

d_call: .
v_call: TRBV2
j_call: TRBJ2-3
clone_size: many
cdr3_nt: TGTGCCAGCAGTGAGGGAGATCCGAACTCTAGCACAGATACGCAGTATTTT
cdr3_aa: CASSEGDPNSSTDTQYF

d_call: .
v_call: TRBV4-1
j_call: TRBJ1-1
clone_size: .
cdr3_nt: TGCGCCAGCAGCCAAGAGGGCAAGAACACTGAAGCTTTCTTT
cdr3_aa: CASSQEGKNTEAFF

d_call: TRBD1
v_call: TRBV7-2
j_call: TRBJ2-5
clone_size: many
cdr3_nt: TGTGCCAGCAGCCTTACCGGGACAGGGGCGGGAGAGACCCAGTACTTC
cdr3_aa: CASSLTGTGAGETQYF

d_call: TRBD2
v_call: TRBV7-9
j_call: TRBJ2-3
clone_size: few
cdr3_nt: TGTGCCAGCAGCCCTGTTGCGCTAGCGGGAGCAGATACGCAGTATTTT
cdr3_aa: CASSPVALAGADTQYF

d_call: TRBD2
v_call: TRBV27
j_call: TRBJ2-5
clone_size: many
cdr3_nt: TGTGCCAGCAGTTCCGTAGCGGGAGTTCAAGAGACCCAGTACTTC
cdr3_aa: CASSSVAGVQETQYF

d_call: TRBD1
v_call: TRBV28
j_call: TRBJ2-7
clone_size: many
cdr3_nt: TGTGCCAGCAGTTTCACGGGGACAGGGGCGACCGAGCAGTACTTC
cdr3_aa: CASSFTGTGATEQYF

d_call: .
v_call: TRBV11-2
j_call: TRBJ2-3
clone_size: many
cdr3_nt: TGTGCCAGCAGCCTTTTCGCCCGGATTGGCACAGATACGCAGTATTTT
cdr3_aa: CASSLFARIGTDTQYF

d_call: TRBD1
v_call: TRBV7-9
j_call: TRBJ2-5
clone_size: many
cdr3_nt: TGTGCCAGCAGATGGCCACTCCCGGGACAGGGGCCCCAAGAGACCCAGTACTTC
cdr3_aa: CASRWPLPGQGPQETQYF

d_call: TRBD2
v_call: TRBV7-9
j_call: TRBJ2-5
clone_size: .
cdr3_nt: TGTGCCAGCAGCCCTCCTCTCCCTGAGGGGACTAGACCGGAGACCCAGTACTTC
cdr3_aa: CASSPPLPEGTRPETQYF

d_call: TRBD2
v_call: TRBV20-1
j_call: TRBJ2-7
clone_size: many
cdr3_nt: TGCAGTGCTGAGAGGTGGGGTCGGGAGGACTCCTACGAGCAGTACTTC
cdr3_aa: CSAERWGREDSYEQYF

d_call: .
v_call: TRBV2
j_call: TRBJ1-5
clone_size: few
cdr3_nt: TGTGCCAGCAGCTTCCGGGTCCCTGGCAATCAGCCCCAGCATTTT
cdr3_aa: CASSFRVPGNQPQHF

d_call: .
v_call: TRBV20-1
j_call: TRBJ2-5
clone_size: many
cdr3_nt: TGCAGTGCTAGAGAGTGGGAGACCCAGTACTTC
cdr3_aa: CSAREWETQYF

d_call: .
v_call: TRBV2
j_call: TRBJ1-5
clone_size: medium-sized
cdr3_nt: TGTGCCAGCAGTGAAAGTGGTTATCAGCCCCAGCATTTT
cdr3_aa: CASSESGYQPQHF

d_call: .
v_call: TRBV2
j_call: TRBJ2-3
clone_size: many
cdr3_nt: TGTGCCAGCAAAGTCGGACTGCAAACAGATACGCAGTATTTT
cdr3_aa: CASKVGLQTDTQYF

d_call: .
v_call: TRBV19
j_call: TRBJ2-3
clone_size: many
cdr3_nt: TGTGCCAGTAGTGCCTGGGGCACAGATACGCAGTATTTT
cdr3_aa: CASSAWGTDTQYF

d_call: .
v_call: TRBV28
j_call: TRBJ1-2
clone_size: many
cdr3_nt: TGTGCCAGCAGTCGACGCAGGGGATTACTTTATGGCTACACCTTC
cdr3_aa: CASSRRRGLLYGYTF

d_call: .
v_call: TRBV6-1
j_call: TRBJ2-7
clone_size: many
cdr3_nt: TGTGCCAGCAGTGAGATTGGTGGGGGATCGTTGAGGGAGCAGTACTTC
cdr3_aa: CASSEIGGGSLREQYF

d_call: TRBD2
v_call: TRBV19
j_call: TRBJ2-1
clone_size: .
cdr3_nt: TGTGCCAGTAGTCGGGGGACTAGCGGGATTAATGAGCAGGTCTTC
cdr3_aa: CASSRGTSGINEQVF

d_call: .
v_call: TRBV12-3/TRBV12-4
j_call: TRBJ2-6
clone_size: many
cdr3_nt: TGTGCCAGCAGTTTTTTAGGAGGGAGCGGTTTCTCTGGGGCCAACGTCCTGACTTTC
cdr3_aa: CASSFLGGSGFSGANVLTF

d_call: TRBD1
v_call: TRBV19
j_call: TRBJ2-1
clone_size: medium-sized
cdr3_nt: TGTGCCAGTAGCGAACAGGGGATGGATGAGCAGTTCTTC
cdr3_aa: CASSEQGMDEQFF

d_call: TRBD2
v_call: TRBV7-2
j_call: TRBJ2-7
clone_size: many
cdr3_nt: TGTGCCAGCAGCTTAAACTACGGGAGGGTTATCTACGAGCAGTACTTC
cdr3_aa: CASSLNYGRVIYEQYF

d_call: .
v_call: TRBV4-1
j_call: TRBJ2-6
clone_size: many
cdr3_nt: TGCGCCAGCAGCCAAGAATGGAAGGGGTTCGCTGGGGCCAACGTCCTGACTTTC
cdr3_aa: CASSQEWKGFAGANVLTF

d_call: TRBD1
v_call: TRBV2
j_call: TRBJ1-2
clone_size: many
cdr3_nt: TGTGCCACCCCCAATACTTACAGGGGACCCGACTATGGCTACACCTTC
cdr3_aa: CATPNTYRGPDYGYTF

d_call: .
v_call: TRBV2
j_call: TRBJ1-3
clone_size: .
cdr3_nt: TGTGCCAGCAGTGACCCCGGGATTCGATCTGGAAACACCATATATTTT
cdr3_aa: CASSDPGIRSGNTIYF

d_call: TRBD1
v_call: TRBV29-1
j_call: TRBJ2-7
clone_size: many
cdr3_nt: TGCAGCGTTGCAAGGGACAGCTACGAGCAGTACTTC
cdr3_aa: CSVARDSYEQYF

d_call: .
v_call: TRBV7-2
j_call: TRBJ1-1
clone_size: many
cdr3_nt: TGTGCCAGCAGCTTAGGGCCAGCTGAAGCTTTCTTT
cdr3_aa: CASSLGPAEAFF

d_call: TRBD1
v_call: TRBV4-1
j_call: TRBJ2-6
clone_size: few
cdr3_nt: TGCGCCAGCAGCGCCCGGGACAGTGTCTCTGGGGCCAACGTCCTGACTTTC
cdr3_aa: CASSARDSVSGANVLTF

d_call: .
v_call: TRBV7-9
j_call: TRBJ2-1
clone_size: .
cdr3_nt: TGTGCCAGCAGCTTAGCAATAGTAAACAATGAGCAGTTCTTC
cdr3_aa: CASSLAIVNNEQFF